Below, 26 T cell receptor beta chains from the same sample are listed, as sequenced in a study of persistence of HIV-infected CD4 T cells. Which antigens these TCRs recognize remains unknown. The libraries were made with immunoSEQ version 4 in survey mode. Libraries were prepared by immunoSEQ multiplex PCR; TCRdb keeps only in-frame clonotypes and omits some of them. Of 64,000 or so clones in the sample, over 60% were seen once. Overlapping HIV-1 Gag 15-mer peptides at 0.8 to 1 ug per peptide per mL were used. CD40L/CD69 double-negative CD45RO-high memory CD4+ T cells were collected. The sequencing used CD4+ T cells sorted from PBMCs after roughly 18-hour stimulation, collected from a patient who received antiretroviral therapy. These receptors came from an adult man with HIV who was CMV-seropositive.

This chain joins TRBV20-1 and TRBJ2-7; no clear D. Germline CDR1 is DFQATT and CDR2 is SNEGSKA (reference sequence). The CDR3 length is 11 residues. The V and J ends lost 3 bases and 3 bases respectively, with 6 bases between them. The CDR3 bases are TGCAGTGCTAGCGATTTCTACGAGCAGTACTTC. This sequence encodes CSASDFYEQYF.

This clone appeared once. The V and J genes are TRBV24-1 and TRBJ1-5; TRBD1 might be the D (5 bases). Trimming removed 4 bases at V and 4 bases at J, with 13 bases between. The CDR3 length is 15 residues. CDR1 is KGHDR, CDR2 SFDVKD, per germline. The DNA of the CDR3 is TGTGCCACCAGTGACCCAAGGGGAGGGAATCAGCCCCAGCATTTT. Translating gives CATSDPRGGNQPQHF.

The chain carries TRBV24-1 and TRBJ2-1; 8 bases are shared with TRBD1. The V gene end was trimmed by 4 bases and the J gene end by 1 base; junction bases not matched to a gene: 2. The CDR3 covers 15 residues. Per the germline V gene, CDR1 is KGHDR and CDR2 is SFDVKD. CDR3 nucleotide sequence: TGTGCCACCAGTGACCACAGGGGGTCCTACAATGAGCAGTTCTTC. This translates into CATSDHRGSYNEQFF.

There are a few counts of this clone. This chain connects TRBV7-2 to TRBJ2-7; D remains unclear. The V gene's germline CDR1 is SGHTA and CDR2 FQGNSA. The V gene lost 11 bases and the J gene lost 0 bases, with 17 bases spanning the gap. The CDR3 runs 14 residues. The DNA of the CDR3 is TGTGCCTGCAAGACTGGGCACAGCTCCTACGAGCAGTACTTC. Translating it yields CACKTGHSSYEQYF.

The chain joins TRBV28 to TRBJ1-2, with TRBD1 as a possible D gene (5 bases). Germline CDR1 MDHEN, CDR2 SYDVKM. The CDR3 spans 13 residues. Trimming removed 5 bases at V and 8 bases at J, with 15 bases between. CDR3 nucleotides: TGTGCCAGCAGTGGGGGGACCGCGATCGGCTACACCTTC. Its protein is CASSGGTAIGYTF.

By proportion, this clone is medium-sized. The V and J genes are TRBV18 and TRBJ2-3; 8 positions match TRBD2. This CDR3 spans 16 amino acids. Trimming cost V 3 bases and J 6 bases; bases outside gene matches: 11. Germline lookup yields CDR1 KGHSH and CDR2 LQKENI. This CDR3 is CASSPPGGAIRDTQYF. CDR3 DNA: TGTGCCAGCTCACCCCCGGGGGGGGCAATTCGGGATACGCAGTATTTT.

Here the CDR3 reads CASSLSVDTEAFF. Written as DNA, the CDR3 is TGTGCCAGCTCCCTTTCGGTAGACACTGAAGCTTTCTTT. The J gene is TRBJ1-1, the V gene TRBV18; unclear D gene. The germline gives CDR1 KGHSH, CDR2 LQKENI. This CDR3 has 13 amino acids. V was shortened by 6 bases and J by 3 bases, with 11 bases between the two germline ends. Full variable domain (rest looked up from reference TRBV18 and TRBJ1-1): NAGVMQNPRHLVRRRGQEARLRCSPMKGHSHVYWYRQLPEEGLKFMVYLQKENIIDESGMPKERFSAEFPKEGPSILRIQQVVRGDSAAYFCASSLSVDTEAFFGQGTRLTVV.

V and J are TRBV18 and TRBJ1-2; 8 bases are shared with TRBD1. The J segment lost 8 bases and the V segment lost 5 bases, leaving 7 bases of the junction unmatched. The CDR3 runs 13 residues. Germline CDR1 is KGHSH and CDR2 is LQKENI. As DNA, the CDR3 is TGTGCCAGCTCATCCGGGACAGGAGACGGCTACACCTTC. This encodes CASSSGTGDGYTF.

The V gene is TRBV6-5, the J gene TRBJ2-7, with 7 bases fitting TRBD2. This CDR3 has 15 residues. CDR1 and CDR2 (germline): MNHEY, SVGAGI. V lost 0 bases, J lost 2 bases, and 4 bases stayed unmatched. The CDR3 region is CASSYSREGPYEQYF. CDR3 sequence (DNA): TGTGCCAGCAGTTACTCGAGGGAGGGTCCCTACGAGCAGTACTTC.

A single count supports this clone. The chain couples TRBV19 to TRBJ1-3, with 8 bases aligning to TRBD1. CDR3 size: 15 residues. Germline CDR1 LNHDA, CDR2 SQIVND (reference sequence). The V segment lost 3 bases and the J segment 2 bases; nucleotides outside the gene matches: 3. In nucleotides, the CDR3 is TGTGCCAGTAGTATGGGCAGGGGGCCTGGAAACACCATATATTTT. Protein product: CASSMGRGPGNTIYF.

The table lists this clone with a few counts. The chain combines TRBV2 with TRBJ1-1, with D possibly TRBD1 on 5 matching bases. This CDR3 spans 11 amino acids. Germline V CDR1 and CDR2: SNHLY, FYNNEI. The V and J ends lost 8 bases and 8 bases respectively, with 12 bases between them. This CDR3 is CASGGEREAFF. DNA for the CDR3: TGTGCCAGCGGAGGGGAGAGAGAAGCTTTCTTT.

This clone was detected only once. The rearrangement links TRBV28 to TRBJ2-7; no clear D. V lost 4 bases, J lost 7 bases, and 8 bases lay in between. Germline V lookup: CDR1 MDHEN, CDR2 SYDVKM. This CDR3 region has 11 residues. The CDR3: CASSSRQEQYF. CDR3 in DNA: TGTGCCAGCAGTTCCCGGCAGGAGCAGTACTTC.

This clone appeared once. The rearrangement uses TRBV3-1 (or the pseudogene TRBV3-2) and TRBJ2-2; D might be TRBD1 (7 bases). The CDR3 extends over 15 amino acids. V shed 3 bases and J shed 4 bases, with 12 bases lying between them. CDR1 is LGHDT, CDR2 YNNKEL, per germline (reference sequence). CDR3 amino acids: CASSHRQGLTGELFF. The CDR3 DNA follows: TGTGCCAGCAGCCACCGACAGGGACTCACCGGGGAGCTGTTTTTT.

The gene calls are TRBV29-1 and TRBJ2-3; D unresolved. V lost 4 bases to trimming and J lost 0 bases, with 11 bases between them. There are 14 residues in the CDR3. Germline V gene data show CDR1 as SQVTM and CDR2 as ANQGSEA. CDR3 nucleotides: TGCAGCGTTGGCCAAGGAATGAGCACAGATACGCAGTATTTT. It encodes CSVGQGMSTDTQYF.

This clone has just a few counts. Within the sample, other DNA sequences also encode this same CDR3. The rearrangement joins TRBV18 to TRBJ2-3; weak D call: TRBD1 (7 bases). Per the germline V gene, CDR1 is KGHSH and CDR2 is LQKENI. Trimming shortened V by 3 bases and J by 2 bases, and 12 bases separated the two germline ends. The CDR3 is 15 amino acids. This CDR3 reads CASSPGGQPTDTQYF. The CDR3 DNA is TGTGCCAGCTCACCCGGGGGACAGCCCACAGATACGCAGTATTTT.

V is TRBV6-1 and J is TRBJ2-2; TRBD1 agrees at 9 bases. This CDR3 is 16 amino acids long. Trimming took 4 bases from V and 6 from J; bases not matched to a gene: 9. Germline V gives CDR1 MNHNS, CDR2 SASEGT. DNA of the CDR3: TGTGCCAGCAGTGTCCGGGGACAGGGTAAATCCGGGGAGCTGTTTTTT. Protein: CASSVRGQGKSGELFF.

This clone showed up just a few times. This chain connects TRBV5-4 to TRBJ1-6; 7 bases map to TRBD1. J lost 5 bases, V lost 4 bases, and 3 bases had no gene match. The CDR3 has 14 amino acids. Germline V gives CDR1 SGHNT, CDR2 YYREEE (reference sequence). This CDR3 is CASSRDRDNSPLHF. CDR3 coding DNA: TGTGCCAGCAGCCGGGACAGAGATAATTCACCCCTCCACTTT.

The chain has TRBV28 and TRBJ2-7, with 8 bases aligning to TRBD1. V trimming: 6 bases; J trimming: 7 bases; junction bases outside the gene matches: 8. This CDR3 spans 13 amino acids. The germline gives CDR1 MDHEN, CDR2 SYDVKM. This CDR3 is CASRTGTGGEQYF. As DNA, the CDR3 is TGTGCCAGCAGGACCGGGACAGGCGGGGAGCAGTACTTC.

This chain links TRBV5-1 with TRBJ1-3, with a tentative D call TRBD1 (5 bases). From germline, CDR1 is SGHRS and CDR2 YFSETQ. This CDR3 is built from 16 residues. The ends were cut back, 3 bases at V and 0 bases at J, with 13 bases in the middle. DNA for the CDR3: TGCGCCAGCAGCTCGAGCCTCGGGGGCTCTGGAAACACCATATATTTT. It translates to CASSSSLGGSGNTIYF.

In this sample, this clone turned up once. This chain joins TRBV5-1 and TRBJ2-7; 7 nucleotides agree with TRBD1. The ends lost 1 base at V and 3 bases at J; junction bases unmatched: 1. Germline assignment: CDR1 SGHRS and CDR2 YFSETQ. This CDR3 has 13 amino acids. CDR3 sequence: CASSLWTGYEQYF. The CDR3 DNA is TGCGCCAGCAGCTTGTGGACAGGCTACGAGCAGTACTTC.

This chain connects TRBV20-1 to TRBJ2-7; D remains unclear. Per the germline V gene, CDR1 is DFQATT and CDR2 is SNEGSKA (reference sequence). There are 13 residues in the CDR3. V lost 3 bases, J lost 0 bases, and 9 bases lay in between. CDR3 in amino acids: CSASRQASYEQYF. DNA of the CDR3: TGCAGTGCTAGTAGGCAGGCCTCCTACGAGCAGTACTTC.

The chain has TRBV19 and TRBJ1-6; D is perhaps TRBD1 (5 bases). Trimming took off 5 bases at V and 8 bases at J, with 13 bases between the two ends. This CDR3 has 14 residues. Germline V CDR1 and CDR2: LNHDA, SQIVND (reference sequence). CDR3 nucleotide sequence: TGTGCCAGTAGTGGCCGGGACGGGGATTCACCCCTCCACTTT. It specifies CASSGRDGDSPLHF.

The chain combines TRBV19 with TRBJ2-2; 10 nucleotides match TRBD1. Germline values: CDR1 LNHDA, CDR2 SQIVND (reference sequence). The CDR3 covers 22 residues. V dropped 3 bases and J dropped 0; count of bases not matched to a gene: 19. CDR3: CASSIKGSGTGAQHPNTGELFF. Here the CDR3 DNA reads TGTGCCAGTAGTATCAAGGGTTCTGGGACAGGGGCCCAACATCCGAACACCGGGGAGCTGTTTTTT.

This clone was picked up one time. The chain carries TRBV4-2 and TRBJ1-4; tentatively, D is TRBD1 (6 bases). V was shortened by 4 bases and J by 4 bases, with 22 bases between the two germline ends. Germline V CDR1 and CDR2: LGHNA, YNFKEQ. This CDR3 is built from 18 residues. The CDR3 region is CASSRQDRRGNYNEKLFF. In nucleotides, the CDR3 is TGTGCCAGCAGCCGACAGGACCGTCGGGGGAACTATAATGAAAAACTGTTTTTT.

The chain joins TRBV5-4 to TRBJ1-2, with 10 bases fitting TRBD1. The CDR3 extends over 15 amino acids. CDR1 and CDR2 from the germline V gene are SGHNT and YYREEE (reference sequence). Unmatched junction bases numbered 5, after V lost 2 bases and J lost 4 bases. The DNA of the CDR3 is TGTGCCAGCAGCTTATCCGGACAGGGGGGCTATGGCTACACCTTC. Encoded protein: CASSLSGQGGYGYTF.

The chain links TRBV10-3 to TRBJ2-7, with TRBD1 identical over 9 bases. Germline V gives CDR1 ENHRY, CDR2 SYGVKD. The V gene end was trimmed by 6 bases and the J gene end by 9 bases; junction bases not matched to a gene: 12. The CDR3 contains 14 residues. CDR3 DNA sequence: TGTGCCATCAGGGAGAACAGGGGGCTAGGGTGGCAGTACTTC. Translation: CAIRENRGLGWQYF.